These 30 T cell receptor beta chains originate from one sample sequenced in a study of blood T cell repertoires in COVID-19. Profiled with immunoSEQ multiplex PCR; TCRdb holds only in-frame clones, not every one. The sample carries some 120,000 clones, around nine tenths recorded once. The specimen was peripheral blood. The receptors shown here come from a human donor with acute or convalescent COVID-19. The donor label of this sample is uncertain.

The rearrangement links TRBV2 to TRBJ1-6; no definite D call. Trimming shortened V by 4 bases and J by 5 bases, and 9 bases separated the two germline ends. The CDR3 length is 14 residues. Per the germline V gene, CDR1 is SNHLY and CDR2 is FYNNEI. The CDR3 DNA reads TGTGCCAGCAGTGTAGACGGAGATAATTCACCCCTCCACTTT. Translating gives CASSVDGDNSPLHF.

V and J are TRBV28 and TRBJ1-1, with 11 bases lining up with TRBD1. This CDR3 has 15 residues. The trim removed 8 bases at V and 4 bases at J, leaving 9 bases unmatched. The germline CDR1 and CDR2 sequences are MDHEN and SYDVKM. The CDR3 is CASGDRGDWSTEAFF. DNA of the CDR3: TGTGCCAGCGGGGACAGGGGGGATTGGAGCACTGAAGCTTTCTTT.

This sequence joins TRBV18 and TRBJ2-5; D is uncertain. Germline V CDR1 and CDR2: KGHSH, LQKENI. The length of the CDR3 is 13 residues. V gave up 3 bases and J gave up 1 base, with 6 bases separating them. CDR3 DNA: TGTGCCAGCTCACCCTTCAGCCAAGAGACCCAGTACTTC. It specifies CASSPFSQETQYF. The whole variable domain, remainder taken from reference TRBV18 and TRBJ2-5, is NAGVMQNPRHLVRRRGQEARLRCSPMKGHSHVYWYRQLPEEGLKFMVYLQKENIIDESGMPKERFSAEFPKEGPSILRIQQVVRGDSAAYFCASSPFSQETQYFGPGTRLLVL.

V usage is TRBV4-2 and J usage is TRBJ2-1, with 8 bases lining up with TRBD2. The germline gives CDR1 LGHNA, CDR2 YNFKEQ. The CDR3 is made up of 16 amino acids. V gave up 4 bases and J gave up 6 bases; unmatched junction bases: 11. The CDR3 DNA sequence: TGTGCCAGCAGCCCACGCCCTTCTACTAGCGGCAATGAGCAGTTCTTC. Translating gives CASSPRPSTSGNEQFF.

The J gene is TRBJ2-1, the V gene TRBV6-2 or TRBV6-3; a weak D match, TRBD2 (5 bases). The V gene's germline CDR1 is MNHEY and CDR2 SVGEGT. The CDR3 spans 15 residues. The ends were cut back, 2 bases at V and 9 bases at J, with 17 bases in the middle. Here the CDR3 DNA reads TGTGCCAGCAGTTACCAGAGGACTGATGCGGGTGAGCAGTTCTTC. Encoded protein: CASSYQRTDAGEQFF.

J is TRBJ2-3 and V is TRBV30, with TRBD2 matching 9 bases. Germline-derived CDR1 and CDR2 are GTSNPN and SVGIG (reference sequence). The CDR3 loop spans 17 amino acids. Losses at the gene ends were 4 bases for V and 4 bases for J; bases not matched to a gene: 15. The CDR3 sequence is CAWNFAGGPGFADTQYF. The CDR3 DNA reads TGTGCCTGGAACTTTGCGGGGGGGCCGGGATTCGCAGATACGCAGTATTTT.

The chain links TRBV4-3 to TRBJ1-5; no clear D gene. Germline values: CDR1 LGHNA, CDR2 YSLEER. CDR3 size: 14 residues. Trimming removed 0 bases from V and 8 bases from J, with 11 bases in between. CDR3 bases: TGCGCCAGCAGCCAAGACAGATCCGGGAAGCCCCAGCATTTT. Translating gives CASSQDRSGKPQHF.

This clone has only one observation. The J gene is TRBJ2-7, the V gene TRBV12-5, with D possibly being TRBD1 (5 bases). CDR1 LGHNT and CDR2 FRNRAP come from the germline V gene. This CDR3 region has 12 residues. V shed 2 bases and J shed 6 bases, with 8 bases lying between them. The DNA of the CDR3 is TGTGCTAGTGGTTTGCAGGGTGGCGAGCAGTACTTC. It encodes CASGLQGGEQYF.

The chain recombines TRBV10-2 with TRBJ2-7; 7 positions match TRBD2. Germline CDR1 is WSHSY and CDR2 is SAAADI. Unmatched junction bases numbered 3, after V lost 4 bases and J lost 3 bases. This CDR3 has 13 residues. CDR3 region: CASSGEGYYEQYF. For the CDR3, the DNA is TGCGCCAGCAGTGGGGAGGGGTACTACGAGCAGTACTTC.

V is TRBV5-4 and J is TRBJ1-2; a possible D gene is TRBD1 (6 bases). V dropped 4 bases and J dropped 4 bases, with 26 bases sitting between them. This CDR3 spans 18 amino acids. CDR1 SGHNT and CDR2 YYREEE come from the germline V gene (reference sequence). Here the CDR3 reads CASSQGQLSTTKPYGYTF. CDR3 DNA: TGTGCCAGCAGCCAAGGACAGCTTTCAACGACGAAACCCTATGGCTACACCTTC.

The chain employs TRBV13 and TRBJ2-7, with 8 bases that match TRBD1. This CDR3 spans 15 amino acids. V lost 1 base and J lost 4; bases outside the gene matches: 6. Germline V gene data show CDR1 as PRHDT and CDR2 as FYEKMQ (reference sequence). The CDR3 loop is CASSLVGQGAYEQYF. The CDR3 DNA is TGTGCCAGCAGCTTAGTTGGGCAGGGGGCTTACGAGCAGTACTTC.

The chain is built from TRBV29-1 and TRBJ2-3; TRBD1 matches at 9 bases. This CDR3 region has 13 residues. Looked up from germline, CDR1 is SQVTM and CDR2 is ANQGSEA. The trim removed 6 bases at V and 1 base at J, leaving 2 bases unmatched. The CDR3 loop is CSVRTGGTDTQYF. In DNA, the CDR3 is TGCAGCGTCCGGACAGGGGGCACAGATACGCAGTATTTT.

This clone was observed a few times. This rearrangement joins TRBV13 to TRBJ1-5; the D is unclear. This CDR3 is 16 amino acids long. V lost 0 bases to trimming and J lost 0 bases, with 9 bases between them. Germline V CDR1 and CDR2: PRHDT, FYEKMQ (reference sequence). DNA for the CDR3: TGTGCCAGCAGCTTAGGCCGACTCCGTAGCAATCAGCCCCAGCATTTT. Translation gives CASSLGRLRSNQPQHF.

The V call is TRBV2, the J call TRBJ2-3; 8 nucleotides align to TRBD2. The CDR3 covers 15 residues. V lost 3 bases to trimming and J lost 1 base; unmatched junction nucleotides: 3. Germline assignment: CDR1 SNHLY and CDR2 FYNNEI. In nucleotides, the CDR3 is TGTGCCAGCAGTGATGGTAGCGGGGGCACAGATACGCAGTATTTT. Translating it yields CASSDGSGGTDTQYF.

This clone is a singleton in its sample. The CDR3 DNA is TGTGCCAGCAGCTTTCAGGGAACTAATGAAAAACTGTTTTTT. Its protein is CASSFQGTNEKLFF. This chain uses TRBV5-4 with TRBJ1-4, with D perhaps TRBD1 (5 bases). Trimming pared 2 bases from V and 1 base from J, leaving 6 bases between. Germline V gives CDR1 SGHNT, CDR2 YYREEE (reference sequence). The CDR3 runs to 14 residues. The variable domain in full, with the rest retrieved from reference TRBV5-4 and TRBJ1-4, is ETGVTQSPTHLIKTRGQQVTLRCSSQSGHNTVSWYQQALGQGPQFIFQYYREEENGRGNFPPRFSGLQFPNYSSELNVNALELDDSALYLCASSFQGTNEKLFFGSGTQLSVL.

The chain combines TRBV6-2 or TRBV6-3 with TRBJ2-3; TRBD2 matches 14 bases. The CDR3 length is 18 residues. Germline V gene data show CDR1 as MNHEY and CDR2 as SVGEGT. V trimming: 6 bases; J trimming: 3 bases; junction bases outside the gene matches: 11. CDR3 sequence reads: CASSRQPGLAGETDTQYF. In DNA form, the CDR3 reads TGTGCCAGCAGCCGACAACCGGGACTAGCGGGAGAGACAGATACGCAGTATTTT.

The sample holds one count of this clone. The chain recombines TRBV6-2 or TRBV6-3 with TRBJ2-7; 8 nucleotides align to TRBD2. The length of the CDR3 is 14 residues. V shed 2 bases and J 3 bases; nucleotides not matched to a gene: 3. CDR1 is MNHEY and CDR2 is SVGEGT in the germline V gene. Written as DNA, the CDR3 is TGTGCCAGCAGTTACAGCGGGGGTATCTACGAGCAGTACTTC. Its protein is CASSYSGGIYEQYF.

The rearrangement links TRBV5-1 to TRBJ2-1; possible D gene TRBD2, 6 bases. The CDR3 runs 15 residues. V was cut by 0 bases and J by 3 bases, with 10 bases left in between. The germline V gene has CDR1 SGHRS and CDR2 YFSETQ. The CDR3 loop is CASSLAGGDYNEQFF. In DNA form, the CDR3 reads TGCGCCAGCAGCTTGGCCGGCGGGGACTACAATGAGCAGTTCTTC.

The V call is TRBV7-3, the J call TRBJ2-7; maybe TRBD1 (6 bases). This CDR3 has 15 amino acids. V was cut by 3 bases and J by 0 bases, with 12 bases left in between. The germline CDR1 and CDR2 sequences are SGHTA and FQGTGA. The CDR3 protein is CASSFTQGSSYEQYF. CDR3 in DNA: TGTGCCAGCAGCTTTACGCAGGGGTCCTCCTACGAGCAGTACTTC.

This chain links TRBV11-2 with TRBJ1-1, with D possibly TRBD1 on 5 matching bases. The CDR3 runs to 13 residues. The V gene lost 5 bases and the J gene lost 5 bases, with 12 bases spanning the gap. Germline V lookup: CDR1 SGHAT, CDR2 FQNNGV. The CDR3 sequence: CASSREGRTEAFF. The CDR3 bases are TGTGCCAGCAGCCGGGAGGGGAGGACTGAAGCTTTCTTT.

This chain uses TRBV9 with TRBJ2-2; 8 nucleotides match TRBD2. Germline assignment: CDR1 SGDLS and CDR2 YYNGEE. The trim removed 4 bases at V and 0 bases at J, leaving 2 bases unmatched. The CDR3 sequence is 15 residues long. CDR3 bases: TGTGCCAGCAGCCGGGGGGGAGCGAACACCGGGGAGCTGTTTTTT. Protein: CASSRGGANTGELFF. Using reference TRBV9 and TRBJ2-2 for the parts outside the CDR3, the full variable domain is DSGVTQTPKHLITATGQRVTLRCSPRSGDLSVYWYQQSLDQGLQFLIQYYNGEERAKGNILERFSAQQFPDLHSELNLSSLELGDSALYFCASSRGGANTGELFFGEGSRLTVL.

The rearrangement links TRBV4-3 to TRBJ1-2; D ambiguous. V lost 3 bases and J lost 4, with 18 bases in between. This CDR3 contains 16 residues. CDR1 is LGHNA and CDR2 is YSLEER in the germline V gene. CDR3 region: CASSQDPAPGIYGYTF. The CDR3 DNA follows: TGCGCCAGCAGCCAGGACCCAGCTCCGGGAATCTATGGCTACACCTTC.

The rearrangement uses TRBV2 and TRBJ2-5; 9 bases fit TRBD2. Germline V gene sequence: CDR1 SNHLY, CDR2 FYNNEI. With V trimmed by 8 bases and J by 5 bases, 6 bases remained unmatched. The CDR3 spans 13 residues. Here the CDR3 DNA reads TGTGCCAGCTCCAGCGGGGGGTGGGAGACCCAGTACTTC. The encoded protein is CASSSGGWETQYF.

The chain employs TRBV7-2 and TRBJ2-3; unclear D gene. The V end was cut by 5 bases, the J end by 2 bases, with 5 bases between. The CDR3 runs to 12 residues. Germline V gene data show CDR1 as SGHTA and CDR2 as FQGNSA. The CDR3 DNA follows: TGTGCCAGCAGCCCCTACACAGATACGCAGTATTTT. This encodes CASSPYTDTQYF.

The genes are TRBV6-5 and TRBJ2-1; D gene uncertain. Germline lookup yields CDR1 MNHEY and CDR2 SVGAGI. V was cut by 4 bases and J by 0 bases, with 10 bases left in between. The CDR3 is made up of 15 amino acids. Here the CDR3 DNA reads TGTGCCAGCAGTTCCACCCCCGGCTCCTACAATGAGCAGTTCTTC. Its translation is CASSSTPGSYNEQFF.

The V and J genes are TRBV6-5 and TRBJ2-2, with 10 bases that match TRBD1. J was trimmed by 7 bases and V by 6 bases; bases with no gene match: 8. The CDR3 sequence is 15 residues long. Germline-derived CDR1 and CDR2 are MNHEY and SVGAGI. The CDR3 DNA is TGTGCCAGCAGGACAGGGGGCAAGGTGGGCGGGGAGCTGTTTTTT. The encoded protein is CASRTGGKVGGELFF.

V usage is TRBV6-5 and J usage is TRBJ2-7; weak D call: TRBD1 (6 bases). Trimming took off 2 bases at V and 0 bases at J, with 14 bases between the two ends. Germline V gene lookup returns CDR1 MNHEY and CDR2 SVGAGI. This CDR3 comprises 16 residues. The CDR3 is CASSYPSKDSSYEQYF. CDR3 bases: TGTGCCAGCAGTTACCCCTCCAAGGACAGCTCCTACGAGCAGTACTTC.

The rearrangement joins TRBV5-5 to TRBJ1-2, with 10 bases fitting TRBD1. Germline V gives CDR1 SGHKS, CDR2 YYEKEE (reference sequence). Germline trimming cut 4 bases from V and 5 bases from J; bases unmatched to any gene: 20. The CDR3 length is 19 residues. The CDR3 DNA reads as TGTGCCAGCAGCCCCGTGGGTAGGGACAGGGGTTTAATCCGATATGGCTACACCTTC. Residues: CASSPVGRDRGLIRYGYTF.

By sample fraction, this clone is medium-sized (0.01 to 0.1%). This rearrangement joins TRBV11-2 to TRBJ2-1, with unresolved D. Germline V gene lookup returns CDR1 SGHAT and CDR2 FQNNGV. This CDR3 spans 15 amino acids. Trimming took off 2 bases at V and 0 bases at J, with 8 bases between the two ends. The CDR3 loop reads CASSLFYSSYNEQFF. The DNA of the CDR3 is TGTGCCAGCAGCTTATTCTACAGCTCCTACAATGAGCAGTTCTTC.

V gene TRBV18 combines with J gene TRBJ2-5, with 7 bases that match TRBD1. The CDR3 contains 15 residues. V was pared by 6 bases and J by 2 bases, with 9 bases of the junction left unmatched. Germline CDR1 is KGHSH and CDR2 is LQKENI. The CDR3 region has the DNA TGTGCCAGCTCTCTGTCGGGACAGATTCAAGAGACCCAGTACTTC. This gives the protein CASSLSGQIQETQYF.